This T cell receptor (beta chain) was retrieved from a study of T cells after yellow fever vaccination (dated by TCRdb to between 2017 and 2020). As for the study more broadly: The SMART-Seq v4 Ultra Low Input RNA kit was used to prepare libraries from fractions with low cell numbers. Bulk PBMC replicates and cell subsets were isolated from blood drawn at multiple timepoints before and after both primary and secondary immunization. The cohort comprised two healthy male donors, one aged 18 to 30 and one aged 30 to 40 years. To track T-cell clones before and after primary and booster YFV17D yellow fever vaccination, bulk TCR alpha and beta repertoires were sequenced longitudinally. Here is what the overall study found, with its caveats: A small share of clonotypes occurred in both CD4 and CD8 compartments, likely arising from convergent recombination. The secondary T-cell response was found to be weaker but faster than the primary response, with a peak reached on day 5 rather than on day 15. FACS-sorted repertoires could contain abundant contaminating clonotypes from the bulk population, so computational filtering was required. Because only a couple of donors were included in the study, the extent to which the findings can be generalized is limited. Most clones expanded after primary vaccination were re-detected after the booster (about 95% of CD4 and approximately 85% of CD8), suggesting broad memory maintenance.

V drops 4 bases and J drops 3 bases, leaving 13 bases in between. The CDR3 measures 14 amino acids from cysteine to phenylalanine. The DNA shown is the 42-base CDR3, in frame from base 1. Based on the germline V gene, the CDR1 and CDR2 sequences are SGHRS and YFSETQ. Sequencing instrument: Illumina NovaSeq 6000. TCR cDNA was made using 5'RACE template switching, a step that added a universal primer site and unique molecular identifiers. Priming of cDNA synthesis was performed from both the TCR alpha and TCR beta constant segments. Libraries were amplified in two PCR steps, with sample barcodes and sequencing adapters added in the second step. Sequencing of libraries was done on Illumina HiSeq 2500 (2x100 bp) or NovaSeq (2x150 bp). As for how the authors treated the data: MIGEC handled demultiplexing of reads and collapsing into UMI consensus sequences, while MiXCR performed V(D)J alignment. Vaccine-responding clonotypes were identified with edgeR using replicate PBMC samples, with FDR below 0.01 and a log2 fold change above 5 up to day 15 being required. Each bulk clonotype was labeled CD4 or CD8 based on which sequenced repertoire, CD4 or CD8, contained the clonotype at higher abundance. The public reads were reanalyzed by TCRdb: fastp trimming at Q25, MiXCR alignment, in-frame beta chains only. CDR3 protein duplicates are merged, each entry listing the most common genes and DNA. It is TCRdb's table, rather than the study itself, that gives the V and J calls and clone size. Within this sample are about 320,000 distinct CDR3 sequences, with about 4.5% of them counted one time only. The top ten clonotypes cover just under 20% of the sample.

This clonotype has at least ten counts. Its antigen specificity is not known. No much larger clonotype is one base removed from it; base qualities were not supplied. The sample's treatment or condition label, in plain terms: live attenuated yellow fever vaccine strain. Two biological replicates of bulk PBMCs were collected at each blood-draw timepoint. A standard Ficoll-Paque protocol was used to isolate PBMCs from peripheral blood. TriZol was used to extract RNA from bulk PBMCs, from CD4 and CD8 fractions, and from dextramer-positive and dextramer-negative fractions. The sequenced sample was PBMCs, obtained 15 days after the yellow fever booster vaccination. The rearrangement joined TRBV5-1 to TRBJ1-1; TRBD1 could be the D gene, as 6 bases match. The sequence was collected from a man in his late teens or twenties who received the YFV17D yellow fever vaccine. DNA sequence: TGCGCCAGCAGCCCCGGGGGGGCGGACACTGAAGCTTTCTTT. This translates into CASSPGGADTEAFF.